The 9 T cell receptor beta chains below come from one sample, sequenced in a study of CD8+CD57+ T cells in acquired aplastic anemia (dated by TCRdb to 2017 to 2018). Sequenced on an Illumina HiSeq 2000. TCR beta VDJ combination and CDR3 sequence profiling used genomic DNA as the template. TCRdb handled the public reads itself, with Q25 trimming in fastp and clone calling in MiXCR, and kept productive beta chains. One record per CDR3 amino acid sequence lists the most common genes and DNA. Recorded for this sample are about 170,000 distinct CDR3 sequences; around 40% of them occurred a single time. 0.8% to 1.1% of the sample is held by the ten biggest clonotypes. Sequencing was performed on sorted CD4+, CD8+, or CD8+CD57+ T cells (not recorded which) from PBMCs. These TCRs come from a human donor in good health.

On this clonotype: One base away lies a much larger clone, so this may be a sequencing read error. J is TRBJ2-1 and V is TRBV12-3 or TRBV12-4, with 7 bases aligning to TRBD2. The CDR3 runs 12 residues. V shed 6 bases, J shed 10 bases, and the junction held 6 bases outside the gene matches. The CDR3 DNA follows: TGTGCCAGCAGCACCATTAGCGGGGAGCAGTTCTTC. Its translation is CASSTISGEQFF.

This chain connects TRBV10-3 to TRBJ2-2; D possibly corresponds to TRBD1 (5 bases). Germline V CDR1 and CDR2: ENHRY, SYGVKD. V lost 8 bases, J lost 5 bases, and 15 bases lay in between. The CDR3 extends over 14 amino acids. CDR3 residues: CAIGQGGTTGELFF. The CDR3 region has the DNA TGTGCCATCGGGCAGGGTGGCACGACCGGGGAGCTGTTTTTT.

This CDR3 is CSVELTGFYGYTF. The CDR3 region has the DNA TGCAGCGTTGAATTAACAGGGTTTTATGGCTACACCTTC. The V call is TRBV29-1, the J call TRBJ1-2; maybe TRBD1 (6 bases). The CDR3 has 13 amino acids. Germline V gene sequence: CDR1 SQVTM, CDR2 ANQGSEA. Trimming removed 2 bases from V and 5 bases from J, with 12 bases in between.

CDR3 in DNA: TGCAGTGCCAAGGGACAGGAAATCCAAGAGACCCAGTACTTC. Translated: CSAKGQEIQETQYF. The rearrangement links TRBV20-1 to TRBJ2-5; 8 bases map to TRBD1. This CDR3 is 14 amino acids long. Germline V lookup: CDR1 DFQATT, CDR2 SNEGSKA (reference sequence). The ends lost 6 bases at V and 1 base at J; junction bases unmatched: 7.

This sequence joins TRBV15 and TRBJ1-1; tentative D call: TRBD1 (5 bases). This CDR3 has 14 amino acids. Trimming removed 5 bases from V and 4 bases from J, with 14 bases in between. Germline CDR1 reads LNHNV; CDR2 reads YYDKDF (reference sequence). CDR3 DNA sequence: TGTGCCACCAGCCCCCCAAAGGGGAGCACTGAAGCTTTCTTT. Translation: CATSPPKGSTEAFF.

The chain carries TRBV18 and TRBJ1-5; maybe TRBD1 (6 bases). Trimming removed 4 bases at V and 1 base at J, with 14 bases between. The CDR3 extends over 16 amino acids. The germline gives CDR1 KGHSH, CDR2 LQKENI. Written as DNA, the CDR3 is TGTGCCAGCTCACTACTTGACCAGGGGAGCAATCAGCCCCAGCATTTT. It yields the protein CASSLLDQGSNQPQHF.

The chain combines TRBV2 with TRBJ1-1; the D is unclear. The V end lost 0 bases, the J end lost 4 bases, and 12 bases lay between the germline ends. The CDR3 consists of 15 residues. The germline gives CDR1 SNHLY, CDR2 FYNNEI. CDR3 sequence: CASSEALALGTEAFF. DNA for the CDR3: TGTGCCAGCAGTGAAGCGCTTGCGCTAGGCACTGAAGCTTTCTTT.

The CDR3 bases are TGCAGCGTTTCCCTAGCGGGGGGCTACAATGAGCAGTTCTTC. Protein sequence: CSVSLAGGYNEQFF. The rearrangement links TRBV29-1 to TRBJ2-1; 11 bases line up with TRBD2. Germline assignment: CDR1 SQVTM and CDR2 ANQGSEA. V lost 5 bases, J lost 3 bases, and 3 bases stayed unmatched. The CDR3 is 14 amino acids.

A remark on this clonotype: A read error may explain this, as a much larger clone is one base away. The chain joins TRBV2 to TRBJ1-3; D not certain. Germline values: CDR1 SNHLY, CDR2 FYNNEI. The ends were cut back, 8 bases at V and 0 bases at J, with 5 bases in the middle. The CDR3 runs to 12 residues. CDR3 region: CASGISGNTIYF. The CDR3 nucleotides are TGTGCCAGCGGGATCTCTGGAAACACCATATATTTT.